Following are 16 T cell receptor beta chains from one sample sequenced in a study of cytomegalovirus exposure and HLA in healthy donors. Profiled with immunoSEQ multiplex PCR; TCRdb holds only in-frame clones, not every one. In the table there are tens of thousands of clones, under 95% of which are singletons. The sample was PBMCs. The receptors were gathered from a man in his late teens or twenties in good health and CMV-seronegative.

The chain is built from TRBV15 and TRBJ1-1; 8 nucleotides align to TRBD1. The CDR3 totals 13 residues. The V and J ends lost 9 bases and 0 bases, in that order; junction bases with no gene match: 3. The germline V gene has CDR1 LNHNV and CDR2 YYDKDF (reference sequence). The CDR3: CATRDRMNTEAFF. As DNA, the CDR3 is TGTGCCACGAGGGACAGGATGAACACTGAAGCTTTCTTT.

V usage is TRBV7-9 and J usage is TRBJ1-5; D call uncertain. V lost 5 bases to trimming and J lost 5 bases, with 10 bases between them. Germline CDR1 is SEHNR and CDR2 is FQNEAQ (reference sequence). This CDR3 is 13 amino acids long. The CDR3: CASSRASDQPQHF. Here the CDR3 DNA reads TGTGCCAGCAGCCGAGCGTCCGATCAGCCCCAGCATTTT.

The CDR3 nucleotides read TGTGCCAGCAGCCGCGAGTATAGCAATCAGCCCCAGCATTTT. Protein: CASSREYSNQPQHF. This sequence joins TRBV28 and TRBJ1-5; D remains unclear. CDR3 length: 14 residues. CDR1 is MDHEN and CDR2 is SYDVKM in the germline V gene. The V gene lost 6 bases and the J gene lost 0 bases, with 9 bases spanning the gap.

The chain is built from TRBV10-3 and TRBJ1-5; D not certain. CDR1 is ENHRY and CDR2 is SYGVKD in the germline V gene. The CDR3 contains 14 residues. Trimming left V 10 bases short and J 2 bases short, with 15 bases between. CDR3 nucleotides: TGTGCCAGCAGGCTCTCCGAGGGCAATCAGCCCCAGCATTTT. Translating gives CASRLSEGNQPQHF.

The genes are TRBV30 and TRBJ1-4; TRBD1 agrees at 10 bases. Trimming at V came to 0 bases and at J to 7 bases, leaving 5 bases not matched to a gene. The length of the CDR3 is 15 residues. The germline CDR1 and CDR2 sequences are GTSNPN and SVGIG (reference sequence). The CDR3 sequence is CAWSVLTGGSEKLFF. The CDR3 nucleotides read TGTGCCTGGAGTGTACTGACAGGGGGCAGTGAAAAACTGTTTTTT.

The chain is built from TRBV30 and TRBJ2-2; perhaps TRBD2 as D (5 bases). V was pared by 0 bases and J by 3 bases, with 8 bases between. The CDR3 covers 14 residues. CDR1 and CDR2 from the germline V gene are GTSNPN and SVGIG (reference sequence). For the CDR3, the DNA is TGTGCCTGGAGTGTGCTAGCCGACACCGGGGAGCTGTTTTTT. It is translated as CAWSVLADTGELFF.

The chain couples TRBV5-5 to TRBJ1-1; D gene unclear. This CDR3 is 13 amino acids long. Trimming pared 3 bases from V and 1 base from J, leaving 7 bases between. Germline CDR1 and CDR2: SGHKS and YYEKEE (reference sequence). The CDR3 bases are TGTGCCAGCAGCTGGCAACCGAACACTGAAGCTTTCTTT. Its translation: CASSWQPNTEAFF.

The CDR3 sequence: CATSSGRSLGPYNEQFF. The DNA for the CDR3 is TGTGCCACCAGCAGTGGGAGGAGTCTGGGCCCTTACAATGAGCAGTTCTTC. The V gene is TRBV15, the J gene TRBJ2-1; D is possibly TRBD2 (6 bases). Trimming cost V 3 bases and J 4 bases, with 19 bases left between them. From germline, CDR1 is LNHNV and CDR2 YYDKDF (reference sequence). This CDR3 comprises 17 residues.

The V gene is TRBV6-5, the J gene TRBJ2-3; D is perhaps TRBD2 (6 bases). CDR1 MNHEY and CDR2 SVGAGI come from the germline V gene. CDR3 length: 16 amino acids. V lost 0 bases, J lost 2 bases, and 12 bases lay in between. In DNA form, the CDR3 reads TGTGCCAGCAGTTACTCCCCCCCGGGAGCCACAGATACGCAGTATTTT. Its translation is CASSYSPPGATDTQYF.

The rearrangement links TRBV4-1 to TRBJ2-3, with D unresolved. Germline V gene lookup returns CDR1 MGHRA and CDR2 YSYEKL. V was shortened by 4 bases and J by 1 base, with 15 bases between the two germline ends. The CDR3 runs to 16 residues. CDR3 residues: CASSPRSELGTDTQYF. The CDR3 DNA reads TGCGCCAGCAGCCCGCGAAGTGAGTTGGGCACAGATACGCAGTATTTT.

This clone was seen more than once but under ten times. CDR3 in amino acids: CASSLTGGSYEAFF. The CDR3 nucleotides read TGTGCCAGCAGTTTGACAGGGGGCTCCTATGAAGCTTTCTTT. V gene TRBV28 combines with J gene TRBJ1-1; 10 bases line up with TRBD1. The trim removed 3 bases at V and 7 bases at J, leaving 5 bases unmatched. Germline values: CDR1 MDHEN, CDR2 SYDVKM. The CDR3 is 14 residues long.

The chain recombines TRBV28 with TRBJ2-3; D may be TRBD2 (5 bases). Germline V gene sequence: CDR1 MDHEN, CDR2 SYDVKM. The CDR3 is 16 amino acids. V was trimmed by 8 bases and J by 2 bases, leaving 20 bases between them. Written as DNA, the CDR3 is TGTGCCAGCGGCGCACCTCTCGGGGTTCTCACAGATACGCAGTATTTT. This translates into CASGAPLGVLTDTQYF. Using reference TRBV28 and TRBJ2-3 for the parts outside the CDR3, the full variable domain is DVKVTQSSRYLVKRTGEKVFLECVQDMDHENMFWYRQDPGLGLRLIYFSYDVKMKEKGDIPEGYSVSREKKERFSLILESASTNQTSMYLCASGAPLGVLTDTQYFGPGTRLTVL.

The chain uses TRBV27 and TRBJ2-5; TRBD2 matches 10 bases. CDR3 size: 16 residues. Germline CDR1 and CDR2: MNHEY and SMNVEV (reference sequence). V trimming: 6 bases; J trimming: 5 bases; junction bases outside the gene matches: 12. Written as DNA, the CDR3 is TGTGCCAGCAGGCACATAGCGGGAGGTTCCGGTGAGACCCAGTACTTC. Translated: CASRHIAGGSGETQYF.

This clone has a single count. The chain links TRBV28 to TRBJ1-1; TRBD1 might be the D (5 bases). The V and J ends lost 2 bases and 6 bases respectively, with 13 bases between them. The length of the CDR3 is 14 residues. Germline V CDR1 and CDR2: MDHEN, SYDVKM. CDR3 residues: CASSLRHPGAEAFF. The CDR3 DNA is TGTGCCAGCAGTTTACGTCACCCGGGGGCTGAAGCTTTCTTT. Using reference TRBV28 and TRBJ1-1 for the parts outside the CDR3, the full variable domain is DVKVTQSSRYLVKRTGEKVFLECVQDMDHENMFWYRQDPGLGLRLIYFSYDVKMKEKGDIPEGYSVSREKKERFSLILESASTNQTSMYLCASSLRHPGAEAFFGQGTRLTVV.

CDR3 sequence (DNA): TGTGCCAGCAGCTTAATCGGGACCTACGAGCAGTACTTC. It codes for CASSLIGTYEQYF. This chain links TRBV13 with TRBJ2-7; D may be TRBD2 (5 bases). Trimming took 2 bases from V and 2 from J, leaving 7 bases between them. The germline V gene encodes CDR1 PRHDT and CDR2 FYEKMQ (reference sequence). The CDR3 length is 13 residues.

This sequence joins TRBV5-1 and TRBJ2-1; 8 nucleotides match TRBD2. This CDR3 region has 17 residues. Trimming cost V 0 bases and J 7 bases; bases outside gene matches: 12. The germline CDR1 and CDR2 sequences are SGHRS and YFSETQ. For the CDR3, the DNA is TGCGCCAGCAGCTTGGTTAGCGGGGCATTAGGGGGGAATGAGCAGTTCTTC. It is translated as CASSLVSGALGGNEQFF.